Reported below is one TCR beta chain. As processed by the authors: Quantification of nucleated cells was approximated via reference gene primer amplification. Sequencing used immunoSEQ multiplex PCR; TCRdb keeps in-frame clones, though not all of them. V and J calls and clone size follow that table, whereas D and trimming were derived from the DNA. The table has roughly 65,000 clones, around 77% seen once. This sample stems from a study of blood T cell repertoires in COVID-19. J was trimmed by 0 bases and V by 4 bases; bases with no gene match: 7. From germline, CDR1 is LGHDT and CDR2 YNNKEL (reference sequence). The CDR3 totals 16 residues.

Sequencing was performed on peripheral blood. This receptor was identified in a man between 60 and 75 years old with acute or convalescent COVID-19. This sequence joins TRBV3-1 (or the pseudogene TRBV3-2) and TRBJ2-3, with TRBD2 matching over 7 bases. Here the CDR3 DNA reads TGTGCCAGCAGCCGAAATACCGGGGGGAGCACAGATACGCAGTATTTT. This translates into CASSRNTGGSTDTQYF.